The 23 T cell receptor beta chains below all came from one sample that was sequenced in a study of STAT5B mutations in CD4+ large granular lymphocyte leukemia. This table comes from immunoSEQ multiplex PCR, and its TCRdb copy is limited to in-frame clones, with some not included. Among roughly 34,000 clones listed, just over 75% were seen once. Sequencing was done on a sample of CD4+ T cells from blood buffy coats. These receptors were obtained from a human donor in good health.

The V and J genes are TRBV29-1 and TRBJ2-5; 8 bases are a match to TRBD1. The closer fit of TRBJ2-7 to the DNA end suggests the J call may be wrong. This CDR3 has 14 residues. Germline V gene lookup returns CDR1 SQVTM and CDR2 ANQGSEA. CDR3 sequence (DNA): TGCAGCGTGGCCGGGACAGGCATTTCCTACGAGCAGTACTTC. It specifies CSVAGTGISYEQYF.

This clone was recorded a few times. V gene TRBV6-6 combines with J gene TRBJ2-7, with D perhaps matching TRBD1 (6 bases). The germline V gene encodes CDR1 MNHNY and CDR2 SVGAGI (reference sequence). The V end was cut by 5 bases, the J end by 0 bases, with 14 bases between. This CDR3 is built from 15 residues. The CDR3 bases are TGTGCCAGCAGTACCACAGGGAGAAGCTCCTACGAGCAGTACTTC. Its translation is CASSTTGRSSYEQYF.

Only a few counts were recorded for this clone. The chain has TRBV2 and TRBJ1-1, with D maybe TRBD1 (5 bases). Germline V gene data show CDR1 as SNHLY and CDR2 as FYNNEI. The CDR3 length is 14 residues. V was shortened by 2 bases and J by 7 bases, with 14 bases between the two germline ends. DNA for the CDR3: TGTGCCAGCAGTGAATCGGGGACTTACGGTGAAGCTTTCTTT. It yields the protein CASSESGTYGEAFF.

V and J are TRBV6-1 and TRBJ2-3; maybe TRBD1 (5 bases). V lost 0 bases and J 3 bases, leaving 13 bases between the germline ends. Germline values: CDR1 MNHNS, CDR2 SASEGT. The CDR3 totals 16 residues. DNA for the CDR3: TGTGCCAGCAGTGAAGCGTGGCAGGGTCTGACAGATACGCAGTATTTT. As protein: CASSEAWQGLTDTQYF.

This chain uses TRBV25-1 with TRBJ2-5; 8 bases fit TRBD2. This CDR3 is built from 15 residues. Germline V CDR1 and CDR2: MGHDK, SYGVNS. V dropped 2 bases and J dropped 4; count of bases not matched to a gene: 6. CDR3 sequence reads: CASSESGRYRETQYF. Written as DNA, the CDR3 is TGTGCCAGCAGTGAAAGCGGGAGATATAGAGAGACCCAGTACTTC.

The chain links TRBV18 to TRBJ1-3; D unclear. Germline CDR1 KGHSH, CDR2 LQKENI. The CDR3 totals 14 residues. V was pared by 3 bases and J by 3 bases, with 9 bases between. CDR3 bases: TGTGCCAGCTCACCGCCTGGAGGTGGAAACACCATATATTTT. It specifies CASSPPGGGNTIYF.

J is TRBJ1-2 and V is TRBV6-1; D gene ambiguous. The CDR3 extends over 16 amino acids. Trimming shortened V by 0 bases and J by 8 bases, and 19 bases separated the two germline ends. CDR1 and CDR2 (germline): MNHNS, SASEGT. The CDR3 region has the DNA TGTGCCAGCAGTGAAGCGTTGGGCCAGCCCCATGAAGGCTACACCTTC. This encodes CASSEALGQPHEGYTF.

In its sample, this clone was seen once. The rearrangement uses TRBV7-9 and TRBJ2-2; D may be TRBD2 (5 bases). The germline V and J ends were trimmed by 3 bases and 7 bases, with 12 bases remaining between them. The CDR3 length is 14 residues. Germline V CDR1 and CDR2: SEHNR, FQNEAQ (reference sequence). Here the CDR3 reads CASSFTSLVGELFF. As DNA, the CDR3 is TGTGCCAGCAGCTTTACTAGTTTAGTCGGGGAGCTGTTTTTT. The whole variable domain, remainder taken from reference TRBV7-9 and TRBJ2-2, is DTGVSQNPRHKITKRGQNVTFRCDPISEHNRLYWYRQTLGQGPEFLTYFQNEAQLEKSRLLSDRFSAERPKGSFSTLEIQRTEQGDSAMYLCASSFTSLVGELFFGEGSRLTVL.

In the case of this clone: Other DNA sequences within the sample encode an identical CDR3. This chain links TRBV4-1 with TRBJ1-2; possible D gene TRBD1, 6 bases. The germline V and J ends were trimmed by 4 bases and 4 bases, with 10 bases remaining between them. Looked up from germline, CDR1 is MGHRA and CDR2 is YSYEKL. This CDR3 has 13 residues. The CDR3 reads CASSLRTAYGYTF. In DNA form, the CDR3 reads TGCGCCAGCAGCCTCCGGACAGCCTATGGCTACACCTTC.

CDR3 in amino acids: CSVERGATYDGYTF. The CDR3 nucleotides are TGCAGCGTTGAACGGGGGGCCACCTATGATGGCTACACCTTC. This chain joins TRBV29-1 and TRBJ1-2; a weak D match, TRBD1 (6 bases). This CDR3 region has 14 residues. With 2 bases removed from V and 6 bases from J, the gap between germline ends came to 16 bases. The germline CDR1 and CDR2 sequences are SQVTM and ANQGSEA.

The rearrangement links TRBV9 to TRBJ2-7; 7 bases agree with TRBD2. CDR3 size: 15 residues. The germline gives CDR1 SGDLS, CDR2 YYNGEE. V lost 3 bases to trimming and J lost 2 bases; unmatched junction nucleotides: 8. As DNA, the CDR3 is TGTGCCAGCAGCGCACGCACGGGAGGAGCCTACGAGCAGTACTTC. Its translation is CASSARTGGAYEQYF.

The genes are TRBV6-8 and TRBJ1-2, with D maybe TRBD1 (6 bases). The CDR3 is 12 amino acids. V was cut by 6 bases and J by 9 bases, with 14 bases left in between. In germline, CDR1 is MNHGY, CDR2 SAAAGT. The CDR3 spells CASRNRVVCYTF. The CDR3 bases are TGTGCCAGCAGGAACAGGGTGGTTTGCTACACCTTC.

The V call is TRBV11-2, the J call TRBJ2-5; 9 positions match TRBD2. The CDR3 length is 15 residues. CDR1 and CDR2 (germline): SGHAT, FQNNGV. Trimming cost V 5 bases and J 2 bases; bases outside gene matches: 6. CDR3 sequence (DNA): TGTGCCAGCAGCCCAGGGAGCGGGAGGCAAGAGACCCAGTACTTC. It is translated as CASSPGSGRQETQYF.

The genes are TRBV2 and TRBJ1-5; unclear D gene. Per germline, CDR1 SNHLY and CDR2 FYNNEI. The length of the CDR3 is 15 residues. V was clipped by 6 bases and J by 1 base, with 13 bases between them. For the CDR3, the DNA is TGTGCCAGCAGGACGGCAATGGGGAGCAATCAGCCCCAGCATTTT. Protein product: CASRTAMGSNQPQHF. The whole variable domain, filled in from reference TRBV2 and TRBJ1-5, reads EPEVTQTPSHQVTQMGQEVILRCVPISNHLYFYWYRQILGQKVEFLVSFYNNEISEKSEIFDDQFSVERPDGSNFTLKIRSTKLEDSAMYFCASRTAMGSNQPQHFGDGTRLSIL.

The chain combines TRBV5-4 with TRBJ2-2; D unresolved. Germline V gives CDR1 SGHNT, CDR2 YYREEE (reference sequence). Trimming left V 2 bases short and J 6 bases short, with 14 bases between. This CDR3 is built from 15 residues. CDR3 protein: CASSFPRAGAGELFF. In nucleotides, the CDR3 is TGTGCCAGCAGCTTTCCTAGGGCTGGGGCCGGGGAGCTGTTTTTT.

This chain uses TRBV25-1 with TRBJ2-1; 7 positions match TRBD2. V trimming: 10 bases; J trimming: 2 bases; junction bases outside the gene matches: 11. The CDR3 loop spans 15 amino acids. Germline V gives CDR1 MGHDK, CDR2 SYGVNS. The CDR3 loop is CATQESGRPYNEQFF. For the CDR3, the DNA is TGTGCCACCCAAGAGTCCGGGAGGCCCTACAATGAGCAGTTCTTC.

The rearrangement uses TRBV20-1 and TRBJ2-7, with D perhaps TRBD1 (5 bases). Germline V lookup: CDR1 DFQATT, CDR2 SNEGSKA (reference sequence). The germline V and J ends were trimmed by 6 bases and 9 bases, with 12 bases remaining between them. This CDR3 comprises 10 residues. CDR3 nucleotides: TGCAGTGCAACAAGACAGCGGCAGTACTTC. This sequence encodes CSATRQRQYF.

The chain links TRBV4-2 to TRBJ2-5; D remains unclear. The CDR3 extends over 16 amino acids. The V end lost 0 bases, the J end lost 2 bases, and 13 bases lay between the germline ends. Per germline, CDR1 LGHNA and CDR2 YNFKEQ. The DNA for the CDR3 is TGTGCCAGCAGCCAAGATCAGTCATCCGGGCAAGAGACCCAGTACTTC. It encodes CASSQDQSSGQETQYF.

The chain couples TRBV19 to TRBJ1-2; D perhaps matches TRBD1 (6 bases). The V gene lost 5 bases and the J gene lost 5 bases, with 12 bases spanning the gap. CDR3 length: 13 amino acids. The germline V gene has CDR1 LNHDA and CDR2 SQIVND (reference sequence). The CDR3 here is CASSQGGRYGYTF. Here the CDR3 DNA reads TGTGCCAGTAGTCAAGGGGGAAGGTATGGCTACACCTTC.

The chain is built from TRBV6-1 and TRBJ1-2; D might be TRBD1 (6 bases). V lost 2 bases, J lost 4 bases, and 8 bases lay in between. Germline V lookup: CDR1 MNHNS, CDR2 SASEGT. This CDR3 is built from 13 residues. The CDR3 coding sequence is TGTGCCAGCAGTGAAAGGACAGCCTATGGCTACACCTTC. The encoded protein is CASSERTAYGYTF.

The chain joins TRBV6-6 to TRBJ2-4, with 7 bases matching TRBD1. This CDR3 has 15 residues. CDR1 is MNHNY and CDR2 is SVGAGI in the germline V gene (reference sequence). Unmatched junction bases numbered 11, after V lost 6 bases and J lost 6 bases. CDR3 amino acids: CASSSPDRVGNIQYF. The CDR3 DNA sequence: TGTGCCAGCAGCTCCCCAGACAGGGTGGGAAACATTCAGTACTTC.

This chain connects TRBV2 to TRBJ1-1; maybe TRBD1 (5 bases). Germline CDR1 SNHLY, CDR2 FYNNEI. The V and J ends lost 3 bases and 10 bases respectively, with 6 bases between them. This CDR3 has 10 residues. The CDR3 spells CASSEGGAFF. Here the CDR3 DNA reads TGTGCCAGCAGTGAGGGGGGAGCTTTCTTT.

The V gene is TRBV19, the J gene TRBJ1-5; TRBD1 is a possible D gene (5 bases). This CDR3 contains 22 residues. Germline V lookup: CDR1 LNHDA, CDR2 SQIVND (reference sequence). V lost 3 bases to trimming and J lost 2 bases, with 32 bases between them. CDR3 region: CASSIGQNQGGGLIRGNQPQHF. The CDR3, as DNA: TGTGCCAGTAGTATCGGTCAAAACCAGGGTGGAGGTTTAATACGCGGCAATCAGCCCCAGCATTTT.